The 16 T cell receptor beta chains below all came from one sample that was sequenced in a study of blood T cell repertoires in COVID-19. The method was immunoSEQ multiplex PCR; TCRdb's version includes in-frame clones alone and lacks a portion of them. The sample has around 46,000 clones, 80% to 90% seen once. Sequences were obtained from peripheral blood. The receptor set was obtained from a woman at least 80 years old with COVID-19, enrolled during active disease.

This clone occurred once. The chain couples TRBV27 to TRBJ1-6; D ambiguous. Trimming removed 5 bases at V and 4 bases at J, with 24 bases between. The CDR3 runs to 19 residues. The V gene's germline CDR1 is MNHEY and CDR2 SMNVEV (reference sequence). CDR3 in DNA: TGTGCCAGCAGTACTCCCTTGACGGGGAGTAATTTTTATAATTCACCCCTCCACTTT. Its translation is CASSTPLTGSNFYNSPLHF.

The chain employs TRBV9 and TRBJ2-1, with 10 bases lining up with TRBD2. V gave up 7 bases and J gave up 9 bases; unmatched junction bases: 19. The CDR3 extends over 17 amino acids. Germline V gene lookup returns CDR1 SGDLS and CDR2 YYNGEE. DNA of the CDR3: TGTGCCAGCTCCTCGGGGACCAGCGGGGGGGCTCTAGGTGAGCAGTTCTTC. This codes for CASSSGTSGGALGEQFF.

The chain uses TRBV6-5 and TRBJ1-1, with D unclear. This CDR3 contains 14 residues. The V and J ends lost 6 bases and 3 bases respectively, with 14 bases between them. CDR1 is MNHEY, CDR2 SVGAGI, per germline. The CDR3 here is CASSPDGSYTEAFF. CDR3 bases: TGTGCCAGCAGCCCCGACGGGAGTTACACTGAAGCTTTCTTT.

CDR3 protein: CASSARQGAPVGEAFF. CDR3 nucleotides: TGTGCCAGCAGCGCCCGACAGGGGGCGCCAGTCGGTGAAGCTTTCTTT. The rearrangement joins TRBV9 to TRBJ1-1; TRBD1 matches at 10 bases. The CDR3 has 16 residues. V shed 3 bases and J 7 bases; nucleotides not matched to a gene: 12. Germline CDR1 and CDR2: SGDLS and YYNGEE.

This clone showed up just once. The V call is TRBV6-6, the J call TRBJ1-1; a weak D match, TRBD1 (6 bases). Looked up from germline, CDR1 is MNHNY and CDR2 is SVGAGI (reference sequence). Trimming removed 0 bases at V and 1 base at J, with 9 bases between. The CDR3 length is 15 residues. CDR3 DNA: TGTGCCAGCAGTTACTCGGGAGGGGGGAACACTGAAGCTTTCTTT. This encodes CASSYSGGGNTEAFF.

This chain uses TRBV5-1 with TRBJ2-4; 8 bases fit TRBD1. Germline loops: CDR1 SGHRS, CDR2 YFSETQ. The CDR3 runs to 14 residues. The trim removed 4 bases at V and 6 bases at J, leaving 6 bases unmatched. CDR3 sequence reads: CASSVDRVGNIQYF. DNA of the CDR3: TGCGCCAGCAGCGTGGACAGGGTTGGAAACATTCAGTACTTC. Full variable domain (remainder filled in from reference TRBV5-1 and TRBJ2-4): KAGVTQTPRYLIKTRGQQVTLSCSPISGHRSVSWYQQTPGQGLQFLFEYFSETQRNKGNFPGRFSGRQFSNSRSEMNVSTLELGDSALYLCASSVDRVGNIQYFGAGTRLSVL.

The CDR3 bases are TGTGCCAGCAGTTTAAAACCCAGGGGCTCCTACGAGCAGTACTTC. This codes for CASSLKPRGSYEQYF. This chain joins TRBV27 and TRBJ2-7, with D perhaps TRBD1 (6 bases). Trimming removed 2 bases at V and 0 bases at J, with 11 bases between. Germline CDR1 MNHEY, CDR2 SMNVEV (reference sequence). This CDR3 is 15 amino acids long.

V is TRBV6-6 and J is TRBJ2-7, with 12 bases matching TRBD1. This CDR3 is built from 15 residues. The V gene's germline CDR1 is MNHNY and CDR2 SVGAGI (reference sequence). With 7 bases clipped from V and 5 bases from J, the junction kept 9 bases outside the gene matches. CDR3 DNA sequence: TGTGCCAGCACTACACCGGGACAGGGGGCCCACGAGCAGTACTTC. As protein: CASTTPGQGAHEQYF.

The rearrangement joins TRBV6-5 to TRBJ2-4, with D uncertain. The CDR3 covers 15 residues. Germline assignment: CDR1 MNHEY and CDR2 SVGAGI. V dropped 6 bases and J dropped 1 base, with 13 bases sitting between them. The CDR3 reads CASRSTARAKNIQYF. The CDR3 DNA reads TGTGCCAGCAGGTCTACCGCTCGGGCCAAAAACATTCAGTACTTC.

This chain joins TRBV5-1 and TRBJ1-2; D is possibly TRBD1 (5 bases). V lost 4 bases and J lost 8, with 9 bases in between. This CDR3 is built from 11 residues. Germline CDR1 reads SGHRS; CDR2 reads YFSETQ. As DNA, the CDR3 is TGCGCCAGCAGCATGGACATAGGCTACACCTTC. Translated: CASSMDIGYTF.

This clone appeared a few times. The CDR3 spells CASSLTGENTEAFF. CDR3 sequence (DNA): TGTGCCAGCAGCTTAACAGGGGAGAACACTGAAGCTTTCTTT. The gene calls are TRBV7-9 and TRBJ1-1, with 7 bases lining up with TRBD1. J lost 1 base, V lost 2 bases, and 1 base had no gene match. Germline V gene data show CDR1 as SEHNR and CDR2 as FQNEAQ (reference sequence). CDR3 length: 14 residues.

CDR3 DNA sequence: TGTGCCAGCAGTACAGGGATAAACACCATATATTTT. As protein: CASSTGINTIYF. The genes are TRBV2 and TRBJ1-3, with D maybe TRBD1 (6 bases). V lost 5 bases and J 6 bases, leaving 8 bases between the germline ends. The CDR3 contains 12 residues. From germline, CDR1 is SNHLY and CDR2 FYNNEI.

The chain joins TRBV5-1 to TRBJ2-7; 7 bases are shared with TRBD2. The ends lost 5 bases at V and 3 bases at J; junction bases unmatched: 8. Germline lookup yields CDR1 SGHRS and CDR2 YFSETQ. The CDR3 loop spans 14 amino acids. CDR3 coding DNA: TGCGCCAGCAGGGACGTGACTAGCAGCTACGAGCAGTACTTC. As protein: CASRDVTSSYEQYF.

The chain joins TRBV6-5 to TRBJ1-5, with D unclear. The CDR3 is 13 residues long. Trimming took off 10 bases at V and 1 base at J, with 11 bases between the two ends. Germline loops: CDR1 MNHEY, CDR2 SVGAGI. CDR3 loop: CATRGWSNQPQHF. CDR3 DNA sequence: TGTGCCACCCGGGGTTGGAGCAATCAGCCCCAGCATTTT.

The chain employs TRBV19 and TRBJ2-7; no clear D. The CDR3 has 13 residues. Trimming pared 1 base from V and 0 bases from J, leaving 4 bases between. CDR1 and CDR2 from the germline V gene are LNHDA and SQIVND (reference sequence). The CDR3 bases are TGTGCCAGTAGTATAGTATCCTCCTACGAGCAGTACTTC. Amino acids: CASSIVSSYEQYF.

This chain joins TRBV28 and TRBJ1-5, with D possibly being TRBD1 (6 bases). The CDR3 covers 14 residues. Germline CDR1 is MDHEN and CDR2 is SYDVKM. The V and J ends lost 7 bases and 2 bases respectively, with 12 bases between them. Here the CDR3 DNA reads TGTGCCAGCATGATAGGGGGTGGCAATCAGCCCCAGCATTTT. Translating gives CASMIGGGNQPQHF.